A selection of T cell receptor beta chains follows, all from one sample in a study of blood T cell repertoires in COVID-19. Libraries were prepared by immunoSEQ multiplex PCR; TCRdb keeps only in-frame clonotypes and omits some of them. The data contain about 20,000 clones, roughly 86% of them singletons. Sequencing was done on a sample of peripheral blood. The origin of the receptors is a human donor in a cohort sampled during active COVID-19. Both conserved end residues are part of each CDR3. Fields, in order: J gene, clone size, V gene, CDR3 protein. Only part of the rows carry a size: once, few, many, or a class if the clone is expanded.

TRBJ2-1,.,TRBV11-3,CASSPGRGPYNEQFF
TRBJ1-1,few,TRBV2,CASGGTSGRKTEAFF
TRBJ1-4,.,TRBV7-9,CASSLETAEGEKLFF
TRBJ2-4,.,TRBV7-2,CASSFGTGGGQNIQYF
TRBJ2-2,.,TRBV7-9,CASTPIVGRDNTGELFF
TRBJ1-1,.,TRBV28,CASRAPGQGNTEAFF
TRBJ2-1,.,TRBV5-1,CASSPGLAGVNEQFF
TRBJ2-2,once,TRBV13,CASSLGASPNTGELFF
TRBJ1-5,.,TRBV2,CASSEASRMANQPQHF
TRBJ2-1,.,TRBV28,CASRSGRARNEQFF
TRBJ2-3,.,TRBV4-1,CASSQETLAGDPSTDTQYF
TRBJ2-2,.,TRBV7-3,CASSTYHEANTGELFF
TRBJ2-7,.,TRBV9,CASSVGWLAGGEQYF
TRBJ2-1,.,TRBV19,CASSIDSGKLAGDSYNEQFF
TRBJ1-1,.,TRBV5-8,CASSLARAGGSAEAFF
TRBJ2-1,.,TRBV5-1,CASSLVVAALAGGNNEQFF
TRBJ2-7,.,TRBV5-1,CASSLTGDITDEQYF
TRBJ1-3,.,TRBV29-1,CSVESVLNTIYF
TRBJ2-7,once,TRBV10-3,CAISGAGQGGYEQYF
TRBJ2-2,once,TRBV19,CASRSSPDTGELFF